The clone carrying this TCR beta chain was counted many times. The CDR3 is 16 residues long. V lost 5 bases, J lost 10 bases, and 14 bases stayed unmatched. Germline V gives CDR1 SGHAT, CDR2 FQNNGV. Each cDNA molecule carried a unique molecular identifier. Each CDR3 protein gets one entry after TCRdb re-called the 5' RACE reads with MiXCR. Among about 59,000 distinct CDR3 sequences listed, over 10% were seen once. This sample was taken from a study of early T cells in non-severe SARS-CoV-2 infection. The sequence derives from an adult who was a healthcare worker with PCR-confirmed SARS-CoV-2 infection or an uninfected control (not recorded which). Sequences were obtained from whole blood. The chain uses TRBV11-2 and TRBJ2-1, with TRBD1 matching over 10 bases. In DNA, the CDR3 is TGTGCCAGCAGCCCAAACAAGTTATCGGACAGGGGGGAGCAGTTCTTC. This sequence encodes CASSPNKLSDRGEQFF.